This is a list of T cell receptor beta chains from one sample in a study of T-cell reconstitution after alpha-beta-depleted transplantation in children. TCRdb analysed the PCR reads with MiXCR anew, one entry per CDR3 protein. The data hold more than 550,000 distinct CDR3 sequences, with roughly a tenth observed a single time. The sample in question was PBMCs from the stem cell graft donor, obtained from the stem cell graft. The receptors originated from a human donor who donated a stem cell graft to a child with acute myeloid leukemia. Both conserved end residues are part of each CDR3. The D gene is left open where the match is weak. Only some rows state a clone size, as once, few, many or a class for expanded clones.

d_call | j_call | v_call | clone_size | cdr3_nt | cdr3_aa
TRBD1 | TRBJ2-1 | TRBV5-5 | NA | TGTGCCAGCAGCCAGCACGGGACAGTTGGCAATGAGCAGTTCTTC | CASSQHGTVGNEQFF
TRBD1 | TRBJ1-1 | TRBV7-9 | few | TGTGCCAGCACGGGGACAGGGGACATTGAAGCTTTCTTT | CASTGTGDIEAFF
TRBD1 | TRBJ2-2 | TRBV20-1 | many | TGCAGTGCTAGAGCCCGACAGGGTAATACCGGGGAGCTGTTTTTT | CSARARQGNTGELFF
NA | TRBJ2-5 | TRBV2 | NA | TGTGCCAGCAGTGGATCAAGGGTCCAAGAGACCCAGTACTTC | CASSGSRVQETQYF
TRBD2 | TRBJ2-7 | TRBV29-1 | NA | TGCAGCGTTGTTACGGGAGGAGGTAGCGAGCAGTACTTC | CSVVTGGGSEQYF
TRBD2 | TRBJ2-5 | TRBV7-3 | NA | TGTGCCAGCAGCCGGACTAGCGGGAGGGGTAGGCAAGAGACCCAGTACTTC | CASSRTSGRGRQETQYF
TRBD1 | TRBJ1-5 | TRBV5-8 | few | TGTGCCAGCAGCTTGCTGGTGGGGACAGAGAATCAGCCCCAGCATTTT | CASSLLVGTENQPQHF
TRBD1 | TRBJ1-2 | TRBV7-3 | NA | TGTGCCAGCAGCTTAGCGGTTACCGGGACAGGGGACTATGGCTACACCTTC | CASSLAVTGTGDYGYTF
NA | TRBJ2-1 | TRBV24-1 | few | TGTGCCACCAGTGATTTGGGGGAAGGGGACAATGAGCAGTTCTTC | CATSDLGEGDNEQFF
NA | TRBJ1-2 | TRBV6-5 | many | TGTGCCAGCAGTACAGGCGACTATGGCTACACCTTC | CASSTGDYGYTF
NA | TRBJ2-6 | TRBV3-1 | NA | TGTGCCAGCAGCCTCTCAGGAACCCAATCTGGGGCCAACGTCCTGACTTTC | CASSLSGTQSGANVLTF
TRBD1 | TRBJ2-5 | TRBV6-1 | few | TGTGCCAGCAGTGCGGGGACAGGGTGGTTAGCCCAGTACTTC | CASSAGTGWLAQYF
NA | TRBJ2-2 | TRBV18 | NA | TGTGCCAGCTCACCACGGCTTATCGCGAACACCGGGGAGCTGTTTTTT | CASSPRLIANTGELFF
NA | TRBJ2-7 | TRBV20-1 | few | TGCAGTGCTAGACTTGGGTCTGACGGGCAGTACTTC | CSARLGSDGQYF
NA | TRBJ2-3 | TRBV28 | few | TGTGCCAGCAGCCCCCCTAGGGGAGCTGGAGATACGCAGTATTTT | CASSPPRGAGDTQYF
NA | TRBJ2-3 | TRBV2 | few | TGTGCCAGATCCTTTGGGGGAGATACGCAGTATTTT | CARSFGGDTQYF